This T cell receptor (beta chain) was profiled in a study of cytotoxic CD8 clonotypes in ibrutinib-treated CLL. This CDR3 has 13 amino acids. V lost 6 bases to trimming and J lost 3 bases, with 13 bases between them. Germline CDR1 SGHDT, CDR2 YYEEEE. Assay used: immunoSEQ multiplex PCR; TCRdb lists only in-frame clones, some missing. This sample has some 140,000 clones, with around 80% found just once. The sequence was collected from a human donor with chronic lymphocytic leukemia. The material was PBMCs, obtained after 24 months of ibrutinib treatment. This chain links TRBV5-6 with TRBJ2-7, with D possibly being TRBD1 (6 bases). DNA for the CDR3: TGTGCCAGCAACGACAGGATCCACTACGAGCAGTACTTC. Translation gives CASNDRIHYEQYF.